Each of the 18 T cell receptor beta chains below was sequenced from the same sample in a study of blood T cell repertoires in COVID-19. Repertoires were generated with immunoSEQ multiplex PCR, while TCRdb's copy carries only in-frame clones and drops some. The top ten clones hold approximately 9.8% of a sample with 200,000 to 300,000 clones, about 89% of them seen once. Sequencing was done on a sample of peripheral blood. These receptors originate from a man between 40 and 49 years old who had recovered from COVID-19.

The chain employs TRBV7-2 and TRBJ1-1; no firm D call. Germline V gene lookup returns CDR1 SGHTA and CDR2 FQGNSA. The CDR3 length is 13 residues. V dropped 0 bases and J dropped 7 bases, with 9 bases sitting between them. CDR3 DNA: TGTGCCAGCAGCTTAGCGTCTCAGTTTGAAGCTTTCTTT. This encodes CASSLASQFEAFF. The whole variable domain, remainder taken from reference TRBV7-2 and TRBJ1-1, is GAGVSQSPSNKVTEKGKDVELRCDPISGHTALYWYRQSLGQGLEFLIYFQGNSAPDKSGLPSDRFSAERTGGSVSTLTIQRTQQEDSAVYLCASSLASQFEAFFGQGTRLTVV.

The chain combines TRBV14 with TRBJ1-1, with D maybe TRBD1 (5 bases). This CDR3 has 14 amino acids. The V end lost 4 bases, the J end lost 5 bases, and 14 bases lay between the germline ends. Germline CDR1 SGHDN, CDR2 FVKESK. The CDR3 DNA reads TGTGCCAGCAGCCGAAAGTGGGCAGGGACTGAAGCTTTCTTT. This translates into CASSRKWAGTEAFF.

The chain combines TRBV19 with TRBJ1-4; D is ambiguous. V was trimmed by 3 bases and J by 0 bases, leaving 14 bases between them. This CDR3 contains 17 residues. Germline CDR1 reads LNHDA; CDR2 reads SQIVND (reference sequence). The CDR3 nucleotides are TGTGCCAGTAGTATCAAGCCTCTAACTACAACTAATGAAAAACTGTTTTTT. Translation: CASSIKPLTTTNEKLFF.

Here the CDR3 DNA reads TGTGCCAGCAGTTACTCGGGGGGTGCGTCCTACAATGAGCAGTTCTTC. Its translation is CASSYSGGASYNEQFF. The genes are TRBV6-5 and TRBJ2-1, with TRBD2 as a possible D gene (6 bases). Germline V lookup: CDR1 MNHEY, CDR2 SVGAGI. Trimming took off 0 bases at V and 1 base at J, with 10 bases between the two ends. This CDR3 has 16 amino acids.

This chain connects TRBV5-5 to TRBJ2-7; 9 bases are a match to TRBD1. The CDR3 has 15 residues. Germline trimming cut 0 bases from V and 1 base from J; bases unmatched to any gene: 2. The germline V gene has CDR1 SGHKS and CDR2 YYEKEE (reference sequence). The CDR3 nucleotides read TGTGCCAGCAGCTTGGGGGACAGGGCATCCTACGAGCAGTACTTC. Amino acid sequence: CASSLGDRASYEQYF.

CDR3 amino acids: CASSQVRSTGSTQYF. The CDR3 bases are TGCGCCAGCAGCCAAGTCCGAAGCACAGGGTCGACCCAGTACTTC. V is TRBV4-3 and J is TRBJ2-5; D possibly corresponds to TRBD1 (6 bases). V lost 1 base to trimming and J lost 7 bases, with 16 bases between them. Germline CDR1 LGHNA, CDR2 YSLEER. The CDR3 runs to 15 residues.

The chain uses TRBV20-1 and TRBJ2-7; 10 positions agree with TRBD2. V shed 3 bases and J 6 bases; nucleotides not matched to a gene: 8. Per germline, CDR1 DFQATT and CDR2 SNEGSKA (reference sequence). CDR3 length: 14 amino acids. The CDR3 nucleotides are TGCAGTGCTAGTGGGGTAGCGGGGGGCCGCGAGCAGTACTTC. Translated: CSASGVAGGREQYF.

The chain links TRBV7-9 to TRBJ2-3; weak D call: TRBD1 (5 bases). CDR1 SEHNR and CDR2 FQNEAQ come from the germline V gene (reference sequence). This CDR3 spans 14 amino acids. V gave up 1 base and J gave up 4 bases, with 9 bases separating them. For the CDR3, the DNA is TGTGCCAGCAGCTTAGACCTCAGGGCAGATACGCAGTATTTT. Translating gives CASSLDLRADTQYF.

In its sample, this clone was seen a few times. This sequence joins TRBV9 and TRBJ2-2; weak D call: TRBD1 (5 bases). Trimming cost V 4 bases and J 4 bases, with 11 bases left between them. CDR3 size: 14 residues. Germline-derived CDR1 and CDR2 are SGDLS and YYNGEE. CDR3 nucleotides: TGTGCCAGCAGCCTCCAAGACAGCACCGGGGAGCTGTTTTTT. Protein product: CASSLQDSTGELFF.

The genes are TRBV10-3 and TRBJ2-4, with TRBD2 identical over 7 bases. V gave up 6 bases and J gave up 7 bases; unmatched junction bases: 12. Germline loops: CDR1 ENHRY, CDR2 SYGVKD. This CDR3 is 15 amino acids long. CDR3 loop: CAISQGGGVGNIQYF. CDR3 sequence (DNA): TGTGCCATCAGCCAGGGCGGGGGAGTAGGTAACATTCAGTACTTC.

This chain uses TRBV2 with TRBJ2-7; possible D gene TRBD1, 6 bases. CDR1 SNHLY and CDR2 FYNNEI come from the germline V gene. The CDR3 has 15 residues. Trimming pared 6 bases from V and 2 bases from J, leaving 17 bases between. Here the CDR3 DNA reads TGTGCCAGCAGGGTACAGGGTATATCGGCCTACGAGCAGTACTTC. Its translation: CASRVQGISAYEQYF. Combining the CDR3 with reference TRBV2 and TRBJ2-7 gives the whole variable domain EPEVTQTPSHQVTQMGQEVILRCVPISNHLYFYWYRQILGQKVEFLVSFYNNEISEKSEIFDDQFSVERPDGSNFTLKIRSTKLEDSAMYFCASRVQGISAYEQYFGPGTRLTVT.

This clone was detected a few times. This rearrangement joins TRBV5-4 to TRBJ1-4; TRBD1 might be the D (6 bases). This CDR3 spans 14 amino acids. Trimming cost V 1 base and J 6 bases, with 10 bases left between them. Germline V gives CDR1 SGHNT, CDR2 YYREEE (reference sequence). CDR3 in amino acids: CASSLQGRDEKLFF. CDR3 DNA sequence: TGTGCCAGCAGCTTGCAGGGGAGGGATGAAAAACTGTTTTTT.

V gene TRBV7-2 combines with J gene TRBJ2-5; the match to TRBD2 covers 13 bases. This CDR3 contains 16 residues. Germline values: CDR1 SGHTA, CDR2 FQGNSA. V lost 3 bases and J lost 4; bases outside the gene matches: 5. The CDR3 DNA is TGTGCCAGCAGCTTTACTAGCGGGAGGGGGGGAGAGACCCAGTACTTC. Residues: CASSFTSGRGGETQYF.

The chain has TRBV7-2 and TRBJ1-1; 7 bases line up with TRBD1. Losses at the gene ends were 3 bases for V and 4 bases for J; bases not matched to a gene: 11. The CDR3 contains 16 residues. CDR1 and CDR2 (germline): SGHTA, FQGNSA. The CDR3 DNA is TGTGCCAGCAGCTTGACAGGGCCGGGAACGGGCACTGAAGCTTTCTTT. Amino acids: CASSLTGPGTGTEAFF.

The genes are TRBV5-6 and TRBJ2-7; 7 bases are shared with TRBD1. This CDR3 contains 14 residues. With V trimmed by 4 bases and J by 10 bases, 14 bases remained unmatched. CDR1 is SGHDT, CDR2 YYEEEE, per germline. The CDR3 loop is CASSPATGILRQYF. CDR3 DNA sequence: TGTGCCAGCAGCCCCGCGACAGGGATCCTCAGACAGTACTTC.

This chain's CDR3 is CATSDPTSHPSYEQYF. As DNA, the CDR3 is TGTGCCACCAGTGACCCTACTAGCCATCCATCCTACGAGCAGTACTTC. The V gene is TRBV24-1, the J gene TRBJ2-7, with D maybe TRBD2 (6 bases). The CDR3 extends over 16 amino acids. The V gene's germline CDR1 is KGHDR and CDR2 SFDVKD. V was clipped by 4 bases and J by 1 base, with 16 bases between them.

The CDR3 loop is CASRRTSGGTYNEQFF. The CDR3 nucleotides read TGTGCCAGTCGTCGGACTAGCGGGGGCACCTACAATGAGCAGTTCTTC. V gene TRBV19 combines with J gene TRBJ2-1; 13 bases are a match to TRBD2. J lost 2 bases, V lost 8 bases, and 6 bases had no gene match. The germline V gene encodes CDR1 LNHDA and CDR2 SQIVND (reference sequence). The CDR3 covers 16 residues.

J is TRBJ2-7 and V is TRBV5-1; 8 nucleotides match TRBD1. Germline V gives CDR1 SGHRS, CDR2 YFSETQ. The trim removed 8 bases at V and 2 bases at J, leaving 6 bases unmatched. The CDR3 length is 13 residues. The DNA for the CDR3 is TGCGCCAGGAAACAGGGGGTAGCCTACGAGCAGTACTTC. Its translation is CARKQGVAYEQYF.